This T cell receptor beta chain appears in the sequencing data of a study of cytomegalovirus exposure and HLA in healthy donors. Study conclusions and caveats: In a later analysis, the majority of CMV-associated beta chains seemingly showed HLA restriction. Most TCR sequences were seen very rarely across donors, but some public TCRs occurred in many.

It was with 60 Vbeta and 13 Jbeta primers that the PCR ran. The method was immunoSEQ multiplex PCR; TCRdb's version includes in-frame clones alone and lacks a portion of them. The sample shows around 76,000 clones, under 80% of them seen only once. With regard to this clone: Its antigen is undetermined.

Trimming removed 1 base at V and 8 bases at J, with 8 bases between. Germline CDR1 SEHNR, CDR2 FQNEAQ (reference sequence). The CDR3 loop spans 12 amino acids. Input material: PBMCs. The TCR comes from a man aged 40-49 years in good health and CMV-seronegative. The chain has TRBV7-9 and TRBJ1-2, with D unresolved. The chain's CDR3 is CASSLEASGYTF. The CDR3 nucleotides are TGTGCCAGCAGCTTAGAAGCCTCCGGCTACACCTTC.